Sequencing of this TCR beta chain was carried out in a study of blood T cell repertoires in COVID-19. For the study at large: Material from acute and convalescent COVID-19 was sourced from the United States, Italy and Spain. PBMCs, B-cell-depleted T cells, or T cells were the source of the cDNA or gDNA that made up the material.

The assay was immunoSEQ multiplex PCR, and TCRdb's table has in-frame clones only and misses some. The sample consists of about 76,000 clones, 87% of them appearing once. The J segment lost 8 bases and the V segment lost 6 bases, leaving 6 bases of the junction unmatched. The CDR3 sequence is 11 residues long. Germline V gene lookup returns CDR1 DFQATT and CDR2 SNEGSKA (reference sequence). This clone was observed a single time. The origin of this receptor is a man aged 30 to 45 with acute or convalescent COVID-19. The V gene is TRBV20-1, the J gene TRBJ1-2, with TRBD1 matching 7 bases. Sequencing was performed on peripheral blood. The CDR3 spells CSADTGDGYTF. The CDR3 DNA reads TGCAGTGCGGACACAGGGGACGGCTACACCTTC.